A single sample gave rise to the 18 T cell receptor beta chains below, sequenced in a study of a mutant IDH1 vaccine in newly diagnosed glioma. Libraries were prepared by immunoSEQ multiplex PCR; TCRdb keeps only in-frame clonotypes and omits some of them. The sample yields around 85,000 clones, over 75% seen once. No antigen has been identified for these receptors. Documented time point: week 23, last vaccination. The vaccine gave 300 ug of a 20-mer mutant IDH1 peptide subcutaneously per dose. The sequencing here drew on PBMCs, taken from a glioma patient whose treatment included an IDH1 peptide vaccine. These receptors were collected from a man younger than 40 with glioma. Some clones in this sample may be carry-over from other donors' samples.

This chain uses TRBV9 with TRBJ1-1; the D gene is possibly TRBD1 (5 bases). Germline CDR1 is SGDLS and CDR2 is YYNGEE. The CDR3 runs to 16 residues. V was trimmed by 4 bases and J by 3 bases, leaving 19 bases between them. CDR3 in DNA: TGTGCCAGCAGCTCACCGGTGGCCCAGGGTGACACTGAAGCTTTCTTT. Protein product: CASSSPVAQGDTEAFF.

This sequence joins TRBV6-5 and TRBJ2-7, with D unresolved. This CDR3 comprises 13 residues. Per the germline V gene, CDR1 is MNHEY and CDR2 is SVGAGI. V was shortened by 5 bases and J by 2 bases, with 10 bases between the two germline ends. CDR3 sequence reads: CASSPLLPYEQYF. The CDR3 nucleotides are TGTGCCAGCAGTCCTCTCCTCCCCTACGAGCAGTACTTC.

The chain carries TRBV28 and TRBJ2-3, with unresolved D. The length of the CDR3 is 15 residues. Trimming took off 0 bases at V and 2 bases at J, with 9 bases between the two ends. Germline V CDR1 and CDR2: MDHEN, SYDVKM. CDR3 sequence: CASSLWPILTDTQYF. DNA for the CDR3: TGTGCCAGCAGTTTATGGCCGATCCTCACAGATACGCAGTATTTT. The whole variable domain, filled in from reference TRBV28 and TRBJ2-3, reads DVKVTQSSRYLVKRTGEKVFLECVQDMDHENMFWYRQDPGLGLRLIYFSYDVKMKEKGDIPEGYSVSREKKERFSLILESASTNQTSMYLCASSLWPILTDTQYFGPGTRLTVL.

The chain's CDR3 is CASSSRTSSFDEQYF. The CDR3 DNA follows: TGTGCCAGCAGCTCTCGGACTAGCAGTTTCGACGAGCAGTACTTC. This sequence joins TRBV7-2 and TRBJ2-7, with 8 positions matching TRBD2. Germline loops: CDR1 SGHTA, CDR2 FQGNSA. J lost 5 bases, V lost 4 bases, and 10 bases had no gene match. This CDR3 has 15 amino acids.

The V gene is TRBV2, the J gene TRBJ1-2; TRBD1 matches at 10 bases. This CDR3 comprises 15 residues. V gave up 8 bases and J gave up 7 bases; unmatched junction bases: 13. Germline V gene sequence: CDR1 SNHLY, CDR2 FYNNEI. DNA of the CDR3: TGTGCCAGCCTTCCCCGAGGGGACAGGGGATCTGGCTACACCTTC. Translated: CASLPRGDRGSGYTF.

To note about this clone: Other DNA sequences in this specimen translate into the identical CDR3. The chain has TRBV10-3 and TRBJ2-5; 9 bases align to TRBD2. The germline gives CDR1 ENHRY, CDR2 SYGVKD. The V gene end was trimmed by 2 bases and the J gene end by 2 bases; junction bases not matched to a gene: 3. The CDR3 is made up of 15 amino acids. CDR3 coding DNA: TGTGCCATCAGTGAGGGCGGGGGGGCTCAAGAGACCCAGTACTTC. Its protein product is CAISEGGGAQETQYF.

This clone came up once. The chain carries TRBV5-1 and TRBJ1-1; D is unclear. CDR1 and CDR2 (germline): SGHRS, YFSETQ. V lost 0 bases and J lost 5, with 11 bases in between. The CDR3 is 14 residues long. CDR3 DNA: TGCGCCAGCAGCTTGGTCTTCGCGGGTACTGAAGCTTTCTTT. Translation: CASSLVFAGTEAFF.

This clone has a single count. The chain has TRBV27 and TRBJ1-5; the D is unclear. V lost 4 bases to trimming and J lost 6 bases, with 25 bases between them. The CDR3 has 18 residues. Germline-derived CDR1 and CDR2 are MNHEY and SMNVEV (reference sequence). The CDR3 DNA reads as TGTGCCAGCAGTTCGCGCCCTACTCACGGTCCGGGCACTCAGCCCCAGCATTTT. Amino acid sequence: CASSSRPTHGPGTQPQHF.

The gene calls are TRBV7-2 and TRBJ2-1; the D gene is possibly TRBD2 (5 bases). From germline, CDR1 is SGHTA and CDR2 FQGNSA. Trimming removed 5 bases at V and 3 bases at J, with 11 bases between. The CDR3 runs 14 residues. CDR3: CASSLWTDYNEQFF. In DNA, the CDR3 is TGTGCCAGCAGCCTCTGGACTGACTACAATGAGCAGTTCTTC.

The count of this clone is one. The J gene is TRBJ1-5, the V gene TRBV19, with D hard to call. The germline V gene has CDR1 LNHDA and CDR2 SQIVND (reference sequence). The CDR3 totals 16 residues. V lost 2 bases to trimming and J lost 3 bases, with 14 bases between them. CDR3 protein: CASSIFTDMYNQPQHF. The DNA of the CDR3 is TGTGCCAGTAGTATATTTACGGATATGTACAATCAGCCCCAGCATTTT.

The rearrangement links TRBV28 to TRBJ2-7; 8 bases line up with TRBD1. Trimming at V came to 4 bases and at J to 0 bases, leaving 5 bases not matched to a gene. The CDR3 loop spans 15 amino acids. Germline V gene sequence: CDR1 MDHEN, CDR2 SYDVKM. For the CDR3, the DNA is TGTGCCAGCAGTTGGGGACAGGAAACCTCCTACGAGCAGTACTTC. The encoded protein is CASSWGQETSYEQYF.

The V call is TRBV28, the J call TRBJ2-7; D may be TRBD1 or TRBD2 (5 bases each). Between the trimmed V and J ends, which lost 10 bases and 5 bases, there was a span of 21 bases. Germline V CDR1 and CDR2: MDHEN, SYDVKM. The CDR3 covers 14 residues. CDR3 bases: TGTGCCACCTCGCCGTCGGGGCTAGGTAACGAGCAGTACTTC. Encoded protein: CATSPSGLGNEQYF.

The rearrangement uses TRBV18 and TRBJ2-3; D may be TRBD1 or TRBD2 (5 bases each). V lost 6 bases, J lost 1 base, and 17 bases lay in between. The CDR3 runs 16 residues. Looked up from germline, CDR1 is KGHSH and CDR2 is LQKENI. CDR3 amino acids: CASSNIQRGGTDTQYF. Written as DNA, the CDR3 is TGTGCCAGCTCCAACATTCAGCGAGGGGGCACAGATACGCAGTATTTT.

The genes are TRBV19 and TRBJ2-2, with D tentatively TRBD2 (6 bases). Trimming shortened V by 8 bases and J by 4 bases, and 20 bases separated the two germline ends. The CDR3 has 16 amino acids. CDR1 LNHDA and CDR2 SQIVND come from the germline V gene (reference sequence). CDR3 nucleotides: TGTGCCAGTGGAGATCAGGGTCGGGAGACCACCGGGGAGCTGTTTTTT. Translation: CASGDQGRETTGELFF.

The chain couples TRBV10-3 to TRBJ2-6, with D maybe TRBD1 (5 bases). The ends were cut back, 3 bases at V and 3 bases at J, with 15 bases in the middle. The CDR3 consists of 17 residues. Germline CDR1 ENHRY, CDR2 SYGVKD. The CDR3 loop reads CAISDRQGSGGANVLTF. Written as DNA, the CDR3 is TGTGCCATCAGTGATCGTCAGGGTTCAGGTGGGGCCAACGTCCTGACTTTC.

This sequence joins TRBV11-2 and TRBJ2-3; 14 bases fit TRBD2. In germline, CDR1 is SGHAT, CDR2 FQNNGV. Trimming took 5 bases from V and 8 from J; bases not matched to a gene: 6. The CDR3 is 15 amino acids. CDR3 sequence (DNA): TGTGCCAGCAGCCCCGGACTAGCGGGGGGAAGTACGCAGTATTTT. This gives the protein CASSPGLAGGSTQYF. Full variable domain (rest looked up from reference TRBV11-2 and TRBJ2-3): EAGVAQSPRYKIIEKRQSVAFWCNPISGHATLYWYQQILGQGPKLLIQFQNNGVVDDSQLPKDRFSAERLKGVDSTLKIQPAKLEDSAVYLCASSPGLAGGSTQYFGPGTRLTVL.

Only one count was recorded for this clone. The chain employs TRBV9 and TRBJ2-3; 8 bases agree with TRBD2. The CDR3 runs 14 residues. V lost 2 bases to trimming and J lost 4 bases; unmatched junction nucleotides: 3. Germline values: CDR1 SGDLS, CDR2 YYNGEE. CDR3 nucleotide sequence: TGTGCCAGCAGCGTTCTCGGGGGGGCAGATACGCAGTATTTT. It yields the protein CASSVLGGADTQYF. Full variable domain (missing parts from reference TRBV9 and TRBJ2-3): DSGVTQTPKHLITATGQRVTLRCSPRSGDLSVYWYQQSLDQGLQFLIQYYNGEERAKGNILERFSAQQFPDLHSELNLSSLELGDSALYFCASSVLGGADTQYFGPGTRLTVL.

This CDR3 reads CSVGSLHTDTQYF. The CDR3 nucleotides read TGCAGCGTTGGATCCTTACACACAGATACGCAGTATTTT. The chain carries TRBV29-1 and TRBJ2-3; D gene uncertain. CDR1 and CDR2 (germline): SQVTM, ANQGSEA. CDR3 length equals 13 residues. V dropped 4 bases and J dropped 2 bases, with 10 bases sitting between them.